This TCR beta chain was sequenced during a study of blood T cell repertoires in COVID-19. The CDR3 runs to 14 residues. The germline gives CDR1 MNHEY, CDR2 SVGEGT. Trimming took off 10 bases at V and 2 bases at J, with 14 bases between the two ends. Participants were placed into cohorts based on the clinical history they reported. Assay used: immunoSEQ multiplex PCR; TCRdb lists only in-frame clones, some missing. The sample contains 200,000 to 300,000 clones, around nine tenths of which appear only once. This sequence joins TRBV6-2 or TRBV6-3 and TRBJ2-2; a possible D gene is TRBD1 (6 bases). The receptor was isolated from a woman under 40 who had recovered from COVID-19. The specimen was PBMCs or T cells enriched from blood (not recorded which). CDR3 residues: CATSLGTNTGELFF. As DNA, the CDR3 is TGTGCCACCAGCCTCGGGACAAACACCGGGGAGCTGTTTTTT.